Listed below are T cell receptor beta chains from one sample, sequenced in a study of Tregs in tolerant kidney transplant recipients. Libraries were prepared by immunoSEQ multiplex PCR; TCRdb keeps only in-frame clonotypes and omits some of them. The sample includes 50,000 to 55,000 clones, approximately 90% seen only once; the top ten take 13% to 15%. This sample comprised CD8+ T cells from blood (PBMCs), obtained 24 months after the transplant. These receptors came from a human patient who received a combined kidney and bone marrow transplant. T cells may partly derive from the graft donor. The CDR3 runs from the conserved cysteine through the conserved F or W. D genes are given only for firm matches. The size entry is marked missing in some rows and otherwise reads once, few, many or a size class.

V gene	J gene	clone size	D gene	CDR3 protein	CDR3 DNA
TRBV10-1	TRBJ2-2	-	TRBD1	CASNPTGVDDTGELFF	TGCGCCAGCAACCCGACAGGGGTCGACGACACCGGGGAGCTGTTTTTT
TRBV19	TRBJ2-1	-	-	CASSAMSAGALNNEQFF	TGTGCCAGTAGTGCAATGTCCGCGGGGGCTCTGAACAATGAGCAGTTCTTC
TRBV29-1	TRBJ2-5	-	-	CSAKDPAGRFGETQYF	TGCAGCGCTAAGGATCCGGCGGGGCGTTTTGGGGAGACCCAGTACTTC
TRBV30	TRBJ1-4	once	TRBD1	CAWTGTGGGEKLFF	TGTGCCTGGACCGGGACAGGGGGAGGTGAAAAACTGTTTTTT
TRBV29-1	TRBJ2-3	-	TRBD2	CSAPGLAGASDTQYF	TGCAGCGCACCCGGACTAGCGGGAGCCTCAGATACGCAGTATTTT
TRBV19	TRBJ2-1	-	TRBD2	CASSLAGDAYNEQFF	TGTGCCAGTAGCCTAGCGGGGGACGCCTACAATGAGCAGTTCTTC
TRBV10-3	TRBJ2-7	few	-	CAISDYSFSYEQYF	TGTGCCATCAGTGATTACAGCTTCTCTTACGAGCAGTACTTC
TRBV19	TRBJ2-4	once	-	CASSIFGGLAKNIQYF	TGTGCCAGTAGTATATTCGGCGGTTTAGCCAAAAACATTCAGTACTTC
TRBV14	TRBJ2-5	-	TRBD1	CASSRKDREETQYF	TGTGCCAGCAGCCGGAAGGACAGGGAAGAGACCCAGTACTTC
TRBV11-2	TRBJ2-7	-	TRBD1	CASSLGQGGYYEQYF	TGTGCCAGCAGCTTAGGACAGGGGGGCTACTACGAGCAGTACTTC
TRBV19	TRBJ1-2	-	TRBD1	CASSIGGTGYGYTF	TGTGCCAGTAGTATTGGGGGGACAGGCTATGGCTACACCTTC
TRBV11-2	TRBJ2-2	-	-	CASSLSTNTGELFF	TGTGCCAGCAGCCTCTCTACGAACACCGGGGAGCTGTTTTTT
TRBV7-3	TRBJ2-1	-	TRBD1	CASSTGTGGWDEQFF	TGTGCCAGCAGCACGGGGACAGGGGGCTGGGATGAGCAGTTCTTC
TRBV27	TRBJ2-7	-	-	CASSFTGTGHYEQYF	TGTGCCAGCAGTTTCACCGGGACTGGTCACTACGAGCAGTACTTC
TRBV19	TRBJ1-2	-	-	CASSPWAGYVDGYTF	TGTGCCAGTAGCCCCTGGGCAGGGTACGTGGATGGCTACACCTTC
TRBV28	TRBJ2-7	few	-	CASSLMGRDYEQYF	TGTGCCAGCAGTTTAATGGGCAGGGACTACGAGCAGTACTTC
TRBV4-3	TRBJ2-7	-	TRBD2	CASSQDSASGAYEQYF	TGCGCCAGCAGCCAAGACTCGGCTAGCGGAGCTTACGAGCAGTACTTC
TRBV7-9	TRBJ2-7	-	TRBD2	CASSSELAGGYEQYF	TGTGCCAGCAGCTCTGAACTAGCGGGGGGCTACGAGCAGTACTTC
TRBV28	TRBJ2-7	-	TRBD1	CASSAYRGIPYEQYF	TGTGCCAGCAGTGCATACAGGGGGATCCCCTACGAGCAGTACTTC
TRBV27	TRBJ2-7	once	-	CASSTGYYEQYF	TGTGCCAGCAGCACAGGGTACTACGAGCAGTACTTC
TRBV7-9	TRBJ2-1	-	-	CASRGLLGYNEQFF	TGTGCCAGCAGGGGGCTCTTAGGGTACAATGAGCAGTTCTTC
TRBV4-1	TRBJ2-7	-	TRBD1	CASSLNRGQAEQYF	TGCGCCAGCAGCCTAAACAGGGGGCAAGCGGAGCAGTACTTC
TRBV2	TRBJ1-6	-	-	CASSNYWSQGKRSPLHF	TGTGCCAGCAGTAATTACTGGTCCCAGGGTAAGAGATCACCCCTCCACTTT
TRBV4-3	TRBJ2-7	-	TRBD1	CASSQEDRVAYEQYF	TGCGCCAGCAGCCAAGAAGACAGGGTCGCCTACGAGCAGTACTTC
TRBV28	TRBJ1-2	-	-	CASSSLGGYTF	TGTGCCAGCAGCTCTCTGGGCGGCTACACCTTC
TRBV7-3	TRBJ2-7	-	-	CASGPGGDEQYF	TGTGCCAGCGGCCCCGGAGGTGACGAGCAGTACTTC
TRBV6-5	TRBJ1-6	few	-	CATHSGENSPLHF	TGTGCCACCCATTCGGGGGAGAATTCACCCCTCCACTTT
TRBV28	TRBJ1-4	-	-	CASSLFQAEKLFF	TGTGCCAGCAGTTTATTCCAGGCGGAAAAACTGTTTTTT
TRBV9	TRBJ2-3	-	-	CASSAQLGTAITDTQYF	TGTGCCAGCAGCGCCCAACTGGGGACTGCTATCACAGATACGCAGTATTTT
TRBV7-2	TRBJ2-2	-	TRBD2	CASSLWGGGQNTGELFF	TGTGCCAGCAGCTTATGGGGGGGAGGGCAGAACACCGGGGAGCTGTTTTTT
TRBV27	TRBJ2-7	once	-	CASSPSQGSHTYEQYF	TGTGCCAGCAGTCCATCACAGGGATCCCATACCTACGAGCAGTACTTC
TRBV7-9	TRBJ2-5	-	-	CASSTRTDRTRETQYF	TGTGCCAGCAGCACGAGGACAGACCGCACGAGAGAGACCCAGTACTTC
TRBV4-1	TRBJ1-5	-	-	CASSQEPGYNQPQHF	TGCGCCAGCAGCCAAGAGCCAGGGTATAATCAGCCCCAGCATTTT
TRBV9	TRBJ2-2	-	TRBD2	CASSPRLAGELTGELFF	TGTGCCAGCAGCCCTCGTTTAGCGGGGGAGCTCACCGGGGAGCTGTTTTTT
TRBV2	TRBJ1-1	-	-	CASSEPLDRLNTEAFF	TGTGCCAGCAGTGAGCCTCTAGACAGACTCAACACTGAAGCTTTCTTT
TRBV7-9	TRBJ1-2	-	TRBD1	CASADGTGVYGYTF	TGTGCCAGCGCCGACGGGACAGGGGTTTATGGCTACACCTTC